This T cell receptor beta chain was recorded in a study of PD-1 blockade in classical Hodgkin lymphoma. Overall study: Intravenous delivery of nivolumab at 3 mg/kg to patients occurred every 2 weeks. Study-wide results and caveats: Exclusion applied to patients who initiated nivolumab less than 1 year following ASCT.

CDR1 and CDR2 from the germline V gene are PRHDT and FYEKMQ (reference sequence). The trim removed 3 bases at V and 5 bases at J, leaving 11 bases unmatched. The CDR3 totals 16 residues. Measured with immunoSEQ multiplex PCR; TCRdb has only the in-frame clones, and not every one. In the table there are approximately 65,000 clones, roughly 88% of which are singletons. Turning to this clone: Its matching antigen is unknown.

Every one of the patients relapsed after autologous stem cell transplantation (brentuximab vedotin exposure was variable). The material was peripheral blood mononuclear cells (PBMCs), obtained at baseline. This rearrangement joins TRBV13 to TRBJ2-3, with 7 bases lining up with TRBD2. This clonotype originated in a human donor with classical Hodgkin lymphoma. CDR3: CASSLASLGGKDTQYF. CDR3 bases: TGTGCCAGCAGCTTGGCTAGCCTGGGGGGGAAAGATACGCAGTATTTT.